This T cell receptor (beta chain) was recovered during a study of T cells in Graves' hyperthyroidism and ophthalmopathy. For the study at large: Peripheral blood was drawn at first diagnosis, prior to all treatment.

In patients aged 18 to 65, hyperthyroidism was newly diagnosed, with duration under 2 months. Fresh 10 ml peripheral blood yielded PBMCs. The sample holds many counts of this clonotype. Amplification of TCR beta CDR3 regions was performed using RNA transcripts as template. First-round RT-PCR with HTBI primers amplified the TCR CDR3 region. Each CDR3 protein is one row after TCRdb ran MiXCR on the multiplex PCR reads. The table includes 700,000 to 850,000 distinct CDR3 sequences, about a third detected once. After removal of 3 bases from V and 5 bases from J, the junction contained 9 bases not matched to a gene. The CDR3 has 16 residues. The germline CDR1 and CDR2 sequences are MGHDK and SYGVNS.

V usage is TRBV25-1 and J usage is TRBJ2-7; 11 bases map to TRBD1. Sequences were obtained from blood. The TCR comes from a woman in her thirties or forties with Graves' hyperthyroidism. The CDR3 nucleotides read TGTGCCAGCAGTGAGGAGGGACAGGGGGATAGCCACGAGCAGTACTTC. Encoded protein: CASSEEGQGDSHEQYF.